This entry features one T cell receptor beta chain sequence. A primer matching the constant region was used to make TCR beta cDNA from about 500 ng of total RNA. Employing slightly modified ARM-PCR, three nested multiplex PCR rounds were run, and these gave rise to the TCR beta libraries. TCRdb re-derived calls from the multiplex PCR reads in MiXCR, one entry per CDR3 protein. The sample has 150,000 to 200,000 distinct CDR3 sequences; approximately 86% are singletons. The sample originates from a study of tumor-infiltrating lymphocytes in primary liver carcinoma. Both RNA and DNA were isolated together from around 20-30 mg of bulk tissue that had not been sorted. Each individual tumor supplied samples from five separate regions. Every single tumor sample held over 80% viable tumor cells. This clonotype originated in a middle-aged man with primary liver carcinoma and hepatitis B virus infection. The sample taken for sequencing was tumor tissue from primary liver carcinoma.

Written as DNA, the CDR3 is TGTGCCAGCACTGTAGGGGCCGGCGGTGGTAACGTGTACGAGCAGTACTTC. As protein: CASTVGAGGGNVYEQYF. The J gene is TRBJ2-7, the V gene TRBV6-1; D might be TRBD1 (5 bases). Germline CDR1 is MNHNS and CDR2 is SASEGT. The CDR3 is made up of 17 amino acids. The V and J ends lost 7 bases and 4 bases respectively, with 26 bases between them.